This record concerns one T cell receptor (beta chain) sequence. Its antigen is not known. Vbeta (60) and Jbeta (13) primers were used in the PCR. Clones were sequenced by immunoSEQ multiplex PCR, and TCRdb holds only the in-frame ones, with some missing. The profile shows about 150,000 clones, around 74% of them singletons. This entry is derived from a study of cytomegalovirus exposure and HLA in healthy donors. Study outcomes and limitations: Versus the roughly 640-donor mean, an Asian-associated ancestry cluster reportedly showed fewer N-insertions in a later analysis.

Germline CDR1 and CDR2: SGHRS and YFSETQ. The CDR3 spans 13 residues. The ends were cut back, 0 bases at V and 5 bases at J, with 6 bases in the middle. The sequence came from a man between 45 and 60 years old in good health and CMV-seropositive. The material sequenced was PBMCs. The V call is TRBV5-1, the J call TRBJ2-1; no firm D call. The CDR3: CASSLGPDNEQFF. The CDR3 DNA reads TGCGCCAGCAGCTTGGGGCCAGACAATGAGCAGTTCTTC.